The table lists the clone carrying this T cell receptor (beta chain) with a count of one. This sample was taken from a study of regulatory T cells in long-lasting Graves disease. Time point: persistent/refractory GD, antithyroid drugs over 5 years with positive TRAb. From RNA extracted from PBMCs, the TCR library was made. Between the trimmed V and J ends, which lost 3 bases and 7 bases, there was a span of 16 bases. This CDR3 is built from 15 residues. CDR1 and CDR2 from the germline V gene are MNHGY and SVAAGI. Investigators prepared the TCR beta libraries by applying iRepertoire HTBI primers and Arm-PCR of CDR3 regions. TCRdb reprocessed the multiplex PCR reads with MiXCR, giving one entry per CDR3 protein. The sample lists about 470,000 distinct CDR3 sequences, around a fifth occurring once.

The clonotype comes from a female donor with Graves disease. V is TRBV6-9 and J is TRBJ1-3, with D perhaps matching TRBD1 (6 bases). Specimen: peripheral blood mononuclear cells (PBMCs), collected when the disease was refractory, from a patient treated with antithyroid drugs. CDR3: CASSYSNREGNTIYF. CDR3 nucleotides: TGTGCCAGCAGTTACTCGAACAGGGAAGGTAACACCATATATTTT.